The TCR beta chain described here comes from a study of cytomegalovirus exposure and HLA in healthy donors. Points from the study as a whole: Through in vitro validation, a few CMV-associated chains were shown to be specific for CMV antigens. Sequencing depth roughly uniform across donors was assumed in presence/absence analyses.

The PCR employed 60 Vbeta primers together with 13 Jbeta primers. TCRdb's copy holds only in-frame clones and misses some; the assay was immunoSEQ multiplex PCR. There are tens of thousands of clones in the sample, with approximately 1.5% held by the top ten. To note about this clone: The antigen remains undetermined.

CDR1 is SGHTA, CDR2 FQGNSA, per germline. Trimming pared 6 bases from V and 0 bases from J, leaving 10 bases between. The CDR3 loop spans 14 amino acids. The sample was PBMCs. The rearrangement joins TRBV7-2 to TRBJ2-3; D perhaps matches TRBD2 (6 bases). The origin of this receptor is a woman aged 60-70 years in good health and CMV-seronegative. Here the CDR3 DNA reads TGTGCCAGCAGTTCCGGGACTAGCACAGATACGCAGTATTTT. This encodes CASSSGTSTDTQYF.